A few counts support the clone carrying this TCR beta chain. Its antigen is as yet unknown. Mismatch with germline at one junction end may stem from a read error. This specimen comes from a study of T cell repertoires in cytomegalovirus infection. Study summary: Public TCR beta signatures were indicative of both CMV infection and a matching HLA type. Findings and limits, study-wide: CMV carriers with the relevant HLA were identified by cumulative public TCR beta family frequency. The response measured ex vivo was dominated by TCR beta clonotypes (HLA-C-restricted and CMV-specific).

CDR3 length: 14 residues. CDR1 and CDR2 (germline): SSHAT, FNYEAQ (reference sequence). TCRdb itself ran the reads through MiXCR, one entry per CDR3 protein. The table has fewer than 300,000 distinct CDR3 sequences, around 25% seen once. The chain employs TRBV7-7 and TRBJ2-6; D is undetermined. This clonotype originated in a human donor in good health (CMV status not recorded). Some clones in this sample may be carry-over from other donors' samples. Sequencing was performed on PBMCs. The DNA of the CDR3 is TGTGCTAGCAGGTGTAACTCTGGGGCCAACGTCCTGACTTTC. Protein sequence: CASRCNSGANVLTF.